This record concerns one T cell receptor (beta chain) sequence. Its antigen is undetermined. The repertoire was sequenced with immunoSEQ multiplex PCR; TCRdb's copy has only in-frame clones and lacks some. The profile shows 25,000 to 35,000 clones, around four fifths of them singletons. This sample stems from a study of radiotherapy plus CTLA-4 blockade in lung cancer. About the research overall: More than 15% of enrolled patients responded objectively, and about 30% had disease control.

Overall study findings and caveats: Best predicting response, reportedly, were early blood T cell clone dynamics, with interferon-beta. Radiotherapy was combined with ipilimumab, and tumor-derived TCR clones then expanded in blood.

It was focal radiation plus CTLA-4 blockade with ipilimumab that patients with chemo-refractory metastatic non-small-cell lung cancer received. CDR1 and CDR2 (germline): SGHDN, FVKESK. Trimming left V 4 bases short and J 3 bases short, with 12 bases between. The CDR3 contains 14 residues. The sequence was obtained from a human donor with non-small cell lung cancer that progressed on radiotherapy plus ipilimumab. The rearrangement joins TRBV14 to TRBJ1-2; a weak D match, TRBD1 (5 bases). The material sequenced was peripheral blood, taken from a patient treated with radiotherapy plus ipilimumab. For the CDR3, the DNA is TGTGCCAGCAGCCCTCTCGGGACTCACTATGGCTACACCTTC. This encodes CASSPLGTHYGYTF.